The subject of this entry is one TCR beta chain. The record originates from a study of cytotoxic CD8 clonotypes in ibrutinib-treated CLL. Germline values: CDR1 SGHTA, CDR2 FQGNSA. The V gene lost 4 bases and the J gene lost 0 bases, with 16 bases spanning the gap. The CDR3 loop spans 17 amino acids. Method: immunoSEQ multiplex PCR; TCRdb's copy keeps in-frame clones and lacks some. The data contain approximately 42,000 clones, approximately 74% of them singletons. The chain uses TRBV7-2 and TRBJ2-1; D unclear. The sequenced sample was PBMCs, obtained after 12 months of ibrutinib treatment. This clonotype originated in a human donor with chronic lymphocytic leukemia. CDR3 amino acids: CASSSTNKPSSYNEQFF. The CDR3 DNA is TGTGCCAGCAGCTCAACCAATAAACCTAGCTCCTACAATGAGCAGTTCTTC.